The T cell receptor beta chain under discussion was sequenced for a study of blood T cell repertoires in COVID-19. About the study: PBMCs, B-cell-depleted T cells, or T cells provided the cDNA or gDNA that made up the material.

Profiled with immunoSEQ multiplex PCR; TCRdb holds only in-frame clones, not every one. Of about 76,000 clones listed, roughly 85% are singletons. Trimming at V came to 1 base and at J to 8 bases, leaving 3 bases not matched to a gene. CDR1 and CDR2 (germline): SGHVS, FQNEAQ. The CDR3 loop spans 15 amino acids. Sequencing input: peripheral blood. This clonotype was sampled from a man aged 25 to 40 with acute or convalescent COVID-19. The rearrangement joins TRBV7-8 to TRBJ1-4, with TRBD1 matching 11 bases. The chain's CDR3 is CASSLGDRGVEKLFF. CDR3 bases: TGTGCCAGCAGCTTAGGGGACAGGGGGGTAGAAAAACTGTTTTTT.